This T cell receptor (beta chain) derives from a study of cytomegalovirus exposure and HLA in healthy donors. The V segment lost 4 bases and the J segment 3 bases; nucleotides outside the gene matches: 3. Germline V gene sequence: CDR1 SGHTA, CDR2 FQGNSA. The CDR3 sequence is 15 residues long. The PCR made use of 60 Vbeta and 13 Jbeta primers. Original data processing: A later analysis counted roughly 74 million unique TCR beta chains, some 10 million shared. TCRdb's table, derived via immunoSEQ multiplex PCR, lists solely in-frame clones and lacks some. V and J calls and clone size are copied from that table; D and trimming were computed from the DNA. The top ten clones hold about 1.3% of a sample with 150,000 to 190,000 clones, about 75% of them seen once. A note on this clone: The target antigen is unknown.

The study's findings and limits: Sequencing likely caused a cluster of highly shared sequence variants. A later analysis appeared to link common viral pathogens to several of the most significant clusters.

This sequence was found in a man aged 18-30 years in good health and CMV-seronegative. The rearrangement joins TRBV7-2 to TRBJ2-7; 13 bases agree with TRBD2. The specimen was PBMCs. CDR3 DNA: TGTGCCAGCAGCTCCGGGACTAGCGGGATCTACGAGCAGTACTTC. This gives the protein CASSSGTSGIYEQYF. The variable domain in full, with the rest retrieved from reference TRBV7-2 and TRBJ2-7, is GAGVSQSPSNKVTEKGKDVELRCDPISGHTALYWYRQSLGQGLEFLIYFQGNSAPDKSGLPSDRFSAERTGGSVSTLTIQRTQQEDSAVYLCASSSGTSGIYEQYFGPGTRLTVT.